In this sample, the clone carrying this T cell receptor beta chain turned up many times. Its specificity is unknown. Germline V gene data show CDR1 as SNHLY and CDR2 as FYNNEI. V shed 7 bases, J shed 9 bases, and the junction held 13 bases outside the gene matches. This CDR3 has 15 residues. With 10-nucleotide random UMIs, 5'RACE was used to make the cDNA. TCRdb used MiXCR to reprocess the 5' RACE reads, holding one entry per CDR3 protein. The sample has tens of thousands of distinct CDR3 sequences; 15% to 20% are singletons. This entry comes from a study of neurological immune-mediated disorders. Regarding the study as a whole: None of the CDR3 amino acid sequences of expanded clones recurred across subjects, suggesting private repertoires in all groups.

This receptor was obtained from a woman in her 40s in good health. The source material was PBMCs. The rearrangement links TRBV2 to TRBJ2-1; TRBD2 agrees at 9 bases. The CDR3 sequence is CASKDPAGGESEQFF. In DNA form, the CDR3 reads TGTGCCAGCAAAGACCCAGCGGGGGGTGAGAGTGAGCAGTTCTTC.